This T cell receptor (beta chain) appears in the sequencing data of a study of blood T cell repertoires in COVID-19. Study summary: In each case, the material was cDNA or gDNA derived from T cells, B-cell-depleted T cells, or PBMCs.

In the authors' workflow: The assay estimated nucleated cells by amplifying reference gene primers. TCRdb's table, derived via immunoSEQ multiplex PCR, lists solely in-frame clones and lacks some. That table gives V, J and clone size, and the DNA gave D and trimming. In the table there are about 42,000 clones, 70% to 90% of which are singletons. Trimming took off 6 bases at V and 5 bases at J, with 14 bases between the two ends. Germline assignment: CDR1 ENHRY and CDR2 SYGVKD. This CDR3 contains 13 residues. The chain carries TRBV10-3 and TRBJ2-7, with D perhaps TRBD1 (6 bases). This sequence was found in a human donor in a cohort sampled during active COVID-19. The material sequenced was peripheral blood. CDR3 amino acids: CAIRFGRGHEQYF. As DNA, the CDR3 is TGTGCCATCAGGTTCGGCAGGGGCCACGAGCAGTACTTC.